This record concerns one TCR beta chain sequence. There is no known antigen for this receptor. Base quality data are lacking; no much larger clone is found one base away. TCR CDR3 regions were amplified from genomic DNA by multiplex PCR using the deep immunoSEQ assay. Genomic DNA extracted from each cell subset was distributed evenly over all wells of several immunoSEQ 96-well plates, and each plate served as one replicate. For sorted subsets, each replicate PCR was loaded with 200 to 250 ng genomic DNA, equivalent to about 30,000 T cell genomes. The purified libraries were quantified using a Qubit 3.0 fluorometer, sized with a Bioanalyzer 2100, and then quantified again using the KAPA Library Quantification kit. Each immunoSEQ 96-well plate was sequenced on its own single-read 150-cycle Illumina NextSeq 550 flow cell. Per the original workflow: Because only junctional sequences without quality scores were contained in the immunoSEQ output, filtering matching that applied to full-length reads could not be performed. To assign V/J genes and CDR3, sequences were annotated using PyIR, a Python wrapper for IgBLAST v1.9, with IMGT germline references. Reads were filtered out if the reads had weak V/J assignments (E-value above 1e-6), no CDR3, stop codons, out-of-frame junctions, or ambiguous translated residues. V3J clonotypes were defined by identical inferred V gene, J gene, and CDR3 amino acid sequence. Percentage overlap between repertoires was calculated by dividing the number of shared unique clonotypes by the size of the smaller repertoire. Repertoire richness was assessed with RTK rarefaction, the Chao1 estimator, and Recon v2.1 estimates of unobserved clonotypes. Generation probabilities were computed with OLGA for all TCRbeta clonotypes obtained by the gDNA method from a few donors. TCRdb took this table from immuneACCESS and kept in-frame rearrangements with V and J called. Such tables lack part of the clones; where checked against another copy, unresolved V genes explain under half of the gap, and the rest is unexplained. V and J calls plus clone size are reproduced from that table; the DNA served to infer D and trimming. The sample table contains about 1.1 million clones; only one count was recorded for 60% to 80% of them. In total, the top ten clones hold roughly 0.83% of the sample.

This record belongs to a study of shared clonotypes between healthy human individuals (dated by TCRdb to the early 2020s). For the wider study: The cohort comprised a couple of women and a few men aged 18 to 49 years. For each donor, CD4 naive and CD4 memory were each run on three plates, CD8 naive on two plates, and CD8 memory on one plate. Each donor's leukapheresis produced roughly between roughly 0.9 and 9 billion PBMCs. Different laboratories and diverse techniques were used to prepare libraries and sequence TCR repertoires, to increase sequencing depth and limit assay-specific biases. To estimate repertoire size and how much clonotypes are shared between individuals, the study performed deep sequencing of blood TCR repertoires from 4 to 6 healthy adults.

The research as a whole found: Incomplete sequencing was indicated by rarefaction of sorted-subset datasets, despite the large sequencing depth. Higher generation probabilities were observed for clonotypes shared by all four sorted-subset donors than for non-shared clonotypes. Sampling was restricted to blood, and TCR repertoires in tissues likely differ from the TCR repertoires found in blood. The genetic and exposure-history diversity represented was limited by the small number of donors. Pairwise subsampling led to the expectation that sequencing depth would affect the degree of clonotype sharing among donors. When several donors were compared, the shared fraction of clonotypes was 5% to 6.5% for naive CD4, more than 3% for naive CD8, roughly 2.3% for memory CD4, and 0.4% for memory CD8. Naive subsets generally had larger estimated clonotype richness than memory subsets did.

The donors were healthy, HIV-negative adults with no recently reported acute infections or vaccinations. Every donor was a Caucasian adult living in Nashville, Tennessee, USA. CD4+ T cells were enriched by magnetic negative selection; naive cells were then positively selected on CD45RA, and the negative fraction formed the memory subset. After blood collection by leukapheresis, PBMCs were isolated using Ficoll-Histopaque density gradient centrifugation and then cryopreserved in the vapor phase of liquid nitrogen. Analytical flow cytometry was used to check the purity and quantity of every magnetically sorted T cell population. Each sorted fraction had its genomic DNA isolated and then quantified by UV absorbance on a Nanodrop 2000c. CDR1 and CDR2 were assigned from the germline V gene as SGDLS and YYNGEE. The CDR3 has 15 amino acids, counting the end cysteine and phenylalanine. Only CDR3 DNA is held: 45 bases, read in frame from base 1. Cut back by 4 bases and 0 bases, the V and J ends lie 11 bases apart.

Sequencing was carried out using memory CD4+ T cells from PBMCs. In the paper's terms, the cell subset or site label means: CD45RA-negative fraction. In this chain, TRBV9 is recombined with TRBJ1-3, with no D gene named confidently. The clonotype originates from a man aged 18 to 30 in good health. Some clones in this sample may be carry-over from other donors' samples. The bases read TGTGCCAGCAGCACACGGGCCGGCTCTGGAAACACCATATATTTT. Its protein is CASSTRAGSGNTIYF.